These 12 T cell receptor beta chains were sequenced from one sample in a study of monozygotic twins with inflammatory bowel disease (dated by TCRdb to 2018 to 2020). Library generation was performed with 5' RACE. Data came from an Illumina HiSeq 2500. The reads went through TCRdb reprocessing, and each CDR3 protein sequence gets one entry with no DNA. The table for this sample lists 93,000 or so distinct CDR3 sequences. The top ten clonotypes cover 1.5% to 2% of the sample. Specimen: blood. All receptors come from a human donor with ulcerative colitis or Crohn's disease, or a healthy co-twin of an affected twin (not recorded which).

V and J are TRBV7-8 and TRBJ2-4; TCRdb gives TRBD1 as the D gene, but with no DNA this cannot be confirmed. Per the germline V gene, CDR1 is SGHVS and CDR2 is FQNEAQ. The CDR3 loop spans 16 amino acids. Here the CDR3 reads CASSNRQGGGENMQYF.

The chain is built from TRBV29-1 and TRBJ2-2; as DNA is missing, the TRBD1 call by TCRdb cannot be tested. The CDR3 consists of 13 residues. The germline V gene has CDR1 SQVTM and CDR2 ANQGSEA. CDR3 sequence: CSAGISNTGELFF.

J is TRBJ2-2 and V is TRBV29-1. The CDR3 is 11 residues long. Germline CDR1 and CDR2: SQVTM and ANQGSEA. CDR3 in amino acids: CSVGFTGELFF.

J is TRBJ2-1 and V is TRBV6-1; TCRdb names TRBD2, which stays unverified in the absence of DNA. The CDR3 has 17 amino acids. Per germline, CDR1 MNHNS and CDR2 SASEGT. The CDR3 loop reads CASSVLRLLAGNNEQFF.

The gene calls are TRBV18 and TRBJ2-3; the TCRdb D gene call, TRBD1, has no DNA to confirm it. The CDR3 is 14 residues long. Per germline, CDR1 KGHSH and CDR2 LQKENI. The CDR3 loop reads CASSPDRGANTQYF.

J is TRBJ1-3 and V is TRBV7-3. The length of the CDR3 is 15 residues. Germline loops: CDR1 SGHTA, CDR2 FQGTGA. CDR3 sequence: CASSLTGSSGNTIYF.

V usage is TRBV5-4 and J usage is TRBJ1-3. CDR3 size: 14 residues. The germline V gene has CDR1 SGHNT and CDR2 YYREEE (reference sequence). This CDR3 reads CASRPGSSGNTIYF.

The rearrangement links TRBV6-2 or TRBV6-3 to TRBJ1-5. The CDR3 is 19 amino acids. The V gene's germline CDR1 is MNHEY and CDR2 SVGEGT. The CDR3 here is CASSYSTTDNRLSNQPQHF.

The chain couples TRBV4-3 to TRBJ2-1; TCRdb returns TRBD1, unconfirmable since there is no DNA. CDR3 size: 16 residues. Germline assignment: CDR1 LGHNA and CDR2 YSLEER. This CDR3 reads CASSQTTGIYYNEQFF.

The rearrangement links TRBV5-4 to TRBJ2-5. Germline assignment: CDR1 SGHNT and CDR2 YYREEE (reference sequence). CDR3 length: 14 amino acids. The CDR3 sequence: CASSPGSVEETQYF.

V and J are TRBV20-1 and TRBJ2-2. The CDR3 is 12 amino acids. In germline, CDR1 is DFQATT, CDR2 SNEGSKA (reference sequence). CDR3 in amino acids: CSASPYTGELFF.

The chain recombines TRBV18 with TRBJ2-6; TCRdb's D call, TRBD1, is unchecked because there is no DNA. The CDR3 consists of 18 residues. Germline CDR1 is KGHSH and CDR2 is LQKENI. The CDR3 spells CASSPLRTGTSGANVLTF.